Presented here are 16 T cell receptor beta chains from one specimen sequenced in a study of blood T cell repertoires in COVID-19 (TCRdb year 2020). Receptor libraries were prepared by the immunoSEQ multiplex PCR assay. TCRdb holds this immuneACCESS table with in-frame rearrangements only. Some clones are missing; in checked studies, unresolved V genes explain under half, and the rest has no known cause. Recorded for this sample are over 80,000 clones; approximately 87% of them occurred a single time. The top ten clonotypes cover about 20% of the sample. Sequencing was carried out using peripheral blood. All receptors come from a human donor in a cohort sampled during active COVID-19.

This chain uses TRBV2 with TRBJ1-1; D is ambiguous. CDR1 is SNHLY, CDR2 FYNNEI, per germline. V was cut by 4 bases and J by 2 bases, with 11 bases left in between. The CDR3 totals 14 residues. In nucleotides, the CDR3 is TGTGCCAGCAGTGTGGGCAGGCTTAACACTGAAGCTTTCTTT. Amino acids: CASSVGRLNTEAFF.

This sequence joins TRBV19 and TRBJ1-2, with 7 bases lining up with TRBD1. CDR1 LNHDA and CDR2 SQIVND come from the germline V gene (reference sequence). The CDR3 runs 15 residues. V gave up 10 bases and J gave up 0 bases; unmatched junction bases: 11. CDR3 residues: CATAPGTESNYGYTF. CDR3 DNA: TGTGCCACCGCCCCCGGGACAGAATCTAACTATGGCTACACCTTC. The variable domain in full, with the rest retrieved from reference TRBV19 and TRBJ1-2, is DGGITQSPKYLFRKEGQNVTLSCEQNLNHDAMYWYRQDPGQGLRLIYYSQIVNDFQKGDIAEGYSVSREKKESFPLTVTSAQKNPTAFYLCATAPGTESNYGYTFGSGTRLTVV.

This chain links TRBV9 with TRBJ1-6; possible D gene TRBD1, 5 bases. The CDR3 extends over 14 amino acids. Germline assignment: CDR1 SGDLS and CDR2 YYNGEE. V lost 0 bases to trimming and J lost 10 bases, with 11 bases between them. CDR3 bases: TGTGCCAGCAGCGTAGATCAGGGAGGCTCACCCCTCCACTTT. It translates to CASSVDQGGSPLHF.

V is TRBV18 and J is TRBJ1-1, with TRBD1 as a possible D gene (6 bases). CDR3 length equals 16 residues. V was shortened by 4 bases and J by 1 base, with 16 bases between the two germline ends. The germline V gene has CDR1 KGHSH and CDR2 LQKENI. CDR3 amino acids: CASSRRQEPENTEAFF. The CDR3 DNA sequence: TGTGCCAGCTCACGGCGACAGGAACCCGAGAACACTGAAGCTTTCTTT. Full variable domain (outside the CDR3, taken from reference TRBV18 and TRBJ1-1): NAGVMQNPRHLVRRRGQEARLRCSPMKGHSHVYWYRQLPEEGLKFMVYLQKENIIDESGMPKERFSAEFPKEGPSILRIQQVVRGDSAAYFCASSRRQEPENTEAFFGQGTRLTVV.

The chain joins TRBV5-5 to TRBJ2-7; TRBD2 matches 14 bases. Trimming at V came to 4 bases and at J to 3 bases, leaving 15 bases not matched to a gene. The CDR3 runs 19 residues. The germline gives CDR1 SGHKS, CDR2 YYEKEE (reference sequence). Written as DNA, the CDR3 is TGTGCCAGCAGCCGACCAGCCGGGACTAGCGGGAGACTTTACTACGAGCAGTACTTC. Encoded protein: CASSRPAGTSGRLYYEQYF.

This chain joins TRBV12-3 or TRBV12-4 and TRBJ1-1, with TRBD1 as a possible D gene (5 bases). V was pared by 1 base and J by 9 bases, with 9 bases between. The CDR3 loop spans 12 amino acids. The CDR3 bases are TGTGCCAGCAGTTTAGTCAGGGCTCAAGCTTTCTTT. Protein product: CASSLVRAQAFF.

The gene calls are TRBV29-1 and TRBJ2-3, with 10 bases lining up with TRBD1. J gave up 6 bases and V 7 bases, and 7 bases lay outside the gene matches. This CDR3 is 13 amino acids long. Germline lookup yields CDR1 SQVTM and CDR2 ANQGSEA. The DNA of the CDR3 is TGCAGCGCCCAAGGACAGGGGGGGGATACGCAGTATTTT. Its protein is CSAQGQGGDTQYF.

The chain employs TRBV7-9 and TRBJ2-7, with TRBD2 identical over 7 bases. Germline trimming cut 2 bases from V and 7 bases from J; bases unmatched to any gene: 8. The CDR3 spans 14 residues. Germline V gives CDR1 SEHNR, CDR2 FQNEAQ (reference sequence). CDR3 nucleotides: TGTGCCAGCAGCTTACGCGGGGGACTGGGAGAGCAGTACTTC. It specifies CASSLRGGLGEQYF.

Here the CDR3 DNA reads TGCGCCAGCAGCGGGAGCCCCCCGTTCTCCGAGCAGTACTTC. Translated: CASSGSPPFSEQYF. The gene calls are TRBV5-1 and TRBJ2-7; a possible D gene is TRBD2 (5 bases). The CDR3 has 14 residues. The germline gives CDR1 SGHRS, CDR2 YFSETQ. V shed 4 bases and J shed 6 bases, with 17 bases lying between them. Based on the CDR3 plus reference TRBV5-1 and TRBJ2-7, the full variable domain is KAGVTQTPRYLIKTRGQQVTLSCSPISGHRSVSWYQQTPGQGLQFLFEYFSETQRNKGNFPGRFSGRQFSNSRSEMNVSTLELGDSALYLCASSGSPPFSEQYFGPGTRLTVT.

In its sample, this clone was seen once. This sequence joins TRBV4-3 and TRBJ2-7; 13 bases are shared with TRBD2. The CDR3 sequence is 16 residues long. Trimming cost V 5 bases and J 5 bases; bases outside gene matches: 9. CDR1 and CDR2 from the germline V gene are LGHNA and YSLEER. The CDR3: CASSSQLAGGTDEQYF. As DNA, the CDR3 is TGCGCCAGCAGCTCTCAACTAGCGGGAGGGACGGACGAGCAGTACTTC.

This clone was detected once. CDR3 sequence: CASALGIAGVTGELFF. The CDR3, as DNA: TGTGCCAGCGCCCTAGGGATAGCGGGGGTCACCGGGGAGCTGTTTTTT. The J gene is TRBJ2-2, the V gene TRBV5-4, with 9 positions matching TRBD2. This CDR3 has 16 amino acids. The germline V gene has CDR1 SGHNT and CDR2 YYREEE (reference sequence). The J segment lost 4 bases and the V segment lost 7 bases, leaving 11 bases of the junction unmatched.

The J gene is TRBJ2-7, the V gene TRBV7-3; 7 bases fit TRBD2. The trim removed 3 bases at V and 4 bases at J, leaving 12 bases unmatched. This CDR3 contains 16 residues. Germline V gene lookup returns CDR1 SGHTA and CDR2 FQGTGA. The CDR3 coding sequence is TGTGCCAGCAGCTTGGAGCGGGATCCTCGGCGGTACGAGCAGTACTTC. It codes for CASSLERDPRRYEQYF.

CDR3 bases: TGTGCCAGCAGCCCCGGGTATATAAAGCAGTACTTC. This encodes CASSPGYIKQYF. The chain employs TRBV7-3 and TRBJ2-7, with D hard to call. The germline gives CDR1 SGHTA, CDR2 FQGTGA. The CDR3 has 12 residues. Trimming took 5 bases from V and 8 from J, leaving 13 bases between them.

The rearrangement links TRBV4-3 to TRBJ2-7, with TRBD2 identical over 11 bases. The germline V gene has CDR1 LGHNA and CDR2 YSLEER. V lost 6 bases and J lost 0; bases outside the gene matches: 19. The CDR3 runs to 20 residues. CDR3 sequence (DNA): TGCGCCAGCAGTCGCTACCTACAGGGGACTGGGACTAGCGGCTCCTACGAGCAGTACTTC. Translation: CASSRYLQGTGTSGSYEQYF.

The chain couples TRBV9 to TRBJ2-7; TRBD2 aligns across 8 bases. The V and J ends lost 4 bases and 2 bases, in that order; junction bases with no gene match: 5. The CDR3 length is 14 residues. Germline-derived CDR1 and CDR2 are SGDLS and YYNGEE. DNA of the CDR3: TGTGCCAGCAGCCCAGCGGGAGTGACCTACGAGCAGTACTTC. Residues: CASSPAGVTYEQYF.

The chain uses TRBV7-2 and TRBJ2-7; D might be TRBD1 (6 bases). The length of the CDR3 is 15 residues. The V end was cut by 0 bases, the J end by 1 base, with 10 bases between. Germline CDR1 reads SGHTA; CDR2 reads FQGNSA. CDR3 in amino acids: CASSLAHRASYEQYF. Written as DNA, the CDR3 is TGTGCCAGCAGCTTAGCGCACAGGGCTTCCTACGAGCAGTACTTC.